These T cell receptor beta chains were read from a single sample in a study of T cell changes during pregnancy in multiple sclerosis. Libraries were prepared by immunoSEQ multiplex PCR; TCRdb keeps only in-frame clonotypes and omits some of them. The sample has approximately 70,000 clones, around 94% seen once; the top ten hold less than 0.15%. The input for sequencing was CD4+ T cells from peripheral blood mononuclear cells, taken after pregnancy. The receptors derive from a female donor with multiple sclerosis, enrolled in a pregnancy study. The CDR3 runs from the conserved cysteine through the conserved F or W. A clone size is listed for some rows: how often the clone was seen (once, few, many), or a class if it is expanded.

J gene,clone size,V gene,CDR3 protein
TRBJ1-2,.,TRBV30,CACTPGNTF
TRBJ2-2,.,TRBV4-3,CASSQDGRALGGELFF
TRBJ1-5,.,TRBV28,CASFGRALDQPQHF
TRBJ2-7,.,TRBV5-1,CASSLDGTSSVEQYF
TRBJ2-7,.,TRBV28,CASSSGGLPYEQYF
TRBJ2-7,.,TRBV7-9,CASSRGQTYEQYF
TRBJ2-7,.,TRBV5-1,CASTGGNEQYF
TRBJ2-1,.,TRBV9,CASSVRGTGGLSGRLGSYNEQFF
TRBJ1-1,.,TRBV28,CASSFSGGRRGTEAFF
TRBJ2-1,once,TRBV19,CASSIRDNTYNEQFF
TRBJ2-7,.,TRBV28,CASSSPAVPTYEQYF
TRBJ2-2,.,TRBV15,CATRGQGATGELFF
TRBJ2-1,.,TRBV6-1,CASLRQRGEQFF
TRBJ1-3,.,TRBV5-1,CASSPTGEFRSGNTIYF
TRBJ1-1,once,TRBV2,CASGAEMNTEAFF
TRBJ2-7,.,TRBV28,CASSLPGTSGSYEQYF
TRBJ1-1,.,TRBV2,CASSGTEAFF
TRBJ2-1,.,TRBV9,CASSVGWLAGGYNEQFF
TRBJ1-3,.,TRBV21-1,CASSKALNTIYF
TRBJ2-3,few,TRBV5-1,CASSFRSGRGPDTQYF
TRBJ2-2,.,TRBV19,CASSPRTGANTGELFF
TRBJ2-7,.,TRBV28,CASSQGTSGRGGEQYF
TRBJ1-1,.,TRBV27,CASSLLPTSSGAFF
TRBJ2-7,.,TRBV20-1,CSARDLYEQYF
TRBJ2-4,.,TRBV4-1,CASSLGGLDTAKNIQYF
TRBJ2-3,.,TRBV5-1,CASSLQGYTDTQYF
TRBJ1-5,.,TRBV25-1,CASSESTGGQPQHF